These 2 T cell receptor beta chains originate from one sample sequenced in a study of cytomegalovirus exposure and HLA in healthy donors. Amplification used 60 Vbeta primers and 13 Jbeta primers. The data were produced by immunoSEQ multiplex PCR, yet TCRdb's version contains in-frame clones alone and is incomplete. The repertoire holds roughly 100,000 clones, with about 12% as singletons. Specimen: PBMCs. The receptor source for this set is a man aged 40-49 years in good health and CMV-seropositive.

A few counts support this clone. This chain uses TRBV28 with TRBJ2-5; TRBD2 might be the D (6 bases). V was trimmed by 5 bases and J by 2 bases, leaving 15 bases between them. Germline CDR1 and CDR2: MDHEN and SYDVKM. This CDR3 comprises 15 residues. CDR3 DNA: TGTGCCAGCAGTCCTGGGGCTAGCGCGCAAGAGACCCAGTACTTC. It specifies CASSPGASAQETQYF.

The rearrangement joins TRBV29-1 to TRBJ2-1; TRBD1 matches at 10 bases. V was pared by 6 bases and J by 2 bases, with 4 bases of the junction left unmatched. Germline loops: CDR1 SQVTM, CDR2 ANQGSEA. There are 14 residues in the CDR3. The CDR3 nucleotides are TGCAGCGTAGCCGGGACAGGGGCCTACAATGAGCAGTTCTTC. It yields the protein CSVAGTGAYNEQFF.